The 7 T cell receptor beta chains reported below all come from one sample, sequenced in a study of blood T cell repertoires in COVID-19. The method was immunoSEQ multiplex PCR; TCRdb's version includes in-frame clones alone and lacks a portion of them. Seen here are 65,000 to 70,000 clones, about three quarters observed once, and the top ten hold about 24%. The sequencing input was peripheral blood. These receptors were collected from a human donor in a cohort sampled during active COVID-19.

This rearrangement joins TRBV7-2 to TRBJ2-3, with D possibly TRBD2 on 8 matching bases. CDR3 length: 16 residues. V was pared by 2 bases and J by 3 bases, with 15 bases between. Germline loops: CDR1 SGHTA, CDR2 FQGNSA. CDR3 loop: CASSLSGGTVTDTQYF. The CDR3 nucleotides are TGTGCCAGCAGCTTATCGGGGGGGACAGTGACAGATACGCAGTATTTT.

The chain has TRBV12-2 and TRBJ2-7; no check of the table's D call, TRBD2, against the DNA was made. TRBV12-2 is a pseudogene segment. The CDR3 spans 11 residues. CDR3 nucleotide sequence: TGTGCAAGTCGCTTACCTCTCGAGCAGTACTTC. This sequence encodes CASRLPLEQYF.

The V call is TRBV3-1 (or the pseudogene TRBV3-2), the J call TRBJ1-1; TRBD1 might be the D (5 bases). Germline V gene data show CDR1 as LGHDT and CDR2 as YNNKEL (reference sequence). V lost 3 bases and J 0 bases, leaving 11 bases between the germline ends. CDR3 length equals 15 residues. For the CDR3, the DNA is TGTGCCAGCAGCCAGGCAGGGTATATGAACACTGAAGCTTTCTTT. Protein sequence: CASSQAGYMNTEAFF.

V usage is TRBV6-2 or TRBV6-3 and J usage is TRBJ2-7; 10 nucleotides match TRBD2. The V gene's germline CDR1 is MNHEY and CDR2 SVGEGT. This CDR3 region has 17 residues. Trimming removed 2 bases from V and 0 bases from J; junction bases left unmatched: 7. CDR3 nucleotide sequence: TGTGCCAGCAGTTACCCTAGGACTAGCGGTAGCTCCTACGAGCAGTACTTC. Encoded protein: CASSYPRTSGSSYEQYF.

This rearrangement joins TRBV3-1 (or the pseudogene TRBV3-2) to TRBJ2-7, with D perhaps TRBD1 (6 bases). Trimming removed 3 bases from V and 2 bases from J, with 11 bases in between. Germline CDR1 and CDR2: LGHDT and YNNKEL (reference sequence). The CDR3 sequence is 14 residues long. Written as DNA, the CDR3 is TGTGCCAGCAGCCAGAGGGACACAACCTACGAGCAGTACTTC. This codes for CASSQRDTTYEQYF.

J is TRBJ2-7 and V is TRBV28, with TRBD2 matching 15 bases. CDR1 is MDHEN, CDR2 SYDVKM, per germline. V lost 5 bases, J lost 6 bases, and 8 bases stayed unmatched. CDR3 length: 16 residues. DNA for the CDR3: TGTGCCAGCAGTAAGCCGGGACTAGCGGGAGGTTCCGAGCAGTACTTC. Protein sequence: CASSKPGLAGGSEQYF.

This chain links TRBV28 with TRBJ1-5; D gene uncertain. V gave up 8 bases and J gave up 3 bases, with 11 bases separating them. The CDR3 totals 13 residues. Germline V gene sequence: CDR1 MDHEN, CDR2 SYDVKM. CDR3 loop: CASGSADNQPQHF. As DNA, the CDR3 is TGTGCCAGCGGGAGCGCCGACAATCAGCCCCAGCATTTT.